Below are 27 T cell receptor beta chains sequenced from a single sample in a study of blood T cells in healthy people across ages. Together with a sample-barcoded 5' primer, a J-beta primer mix was included in a second PCR lasting roughly 6 to 12 cycles. One entry per CDR3 protein, called by TCRdb with MiXCR from the 5' RACE reads. The data hold some 710,000 distinct CDR3 sequences, with approximately 22% observed a single time. The sequenced sample consisted of blood. All receptors come from a man in his 70s in good health.

Only a few counts were recorded for this clonotype. The V and J genes are TRBV29-1 and TRBJ1-3; weak D call: TRBD1 (5 bases). The germline gives CDR1 SQVTM, CDR2 ANQGSEA. The V end was cut by 4 bases, the J end by 7 bases, with 8 bases between. This CDR3 has 11 amino acids. CDR3 in DNA: TGCAGCGTTGTATGGGGGAACACCATATATTTT. Translated, it gives CSVVWGNTIYF. The variable domain in full, completed from reference TRBV29-1 and TRBJ1-3, reads SAVISQKPSRDICQRGTSLTIQCQVDSQVTMMFWYRQQPGQSLTLIATANQGSEATYESGFVIDKFPISRPNLTFSTLTVSNMSPEDSSIYLCSVVWGNTIYFGEGSWLTVV.

The V call is TRBV7-2, the J call TRBJ1-6; 7 nucleotides match TRBD1. Germline V gives CDR1 SGHTA, CDR2 FQGNSA. J was trimmed by 8 bases and V by 1 base; bases with no gene match: 2. The length of the CDR3 is 14 residues. CDR3 region: CASSLETGYSPLHF. In nucleotides, the CDR3 is TGTGCCAGCAGCTTAGAGACAGGGTATTCACCCCTCCACTTT.

This clonotype was seen a few times. The chain uses TRBV28 and TRBJ2-5; a possible D gene is TRBD2 (6 bases). The J call may be in error: the DNA end matches TRBJ2-7 better. The CDR3 spans 15 residues. CDR1 MDHEN and CDR2 SYDVKM come from the germline V gene. CDR3 region: CASAGGLSWVYEQYF. The DNA for the CDR3 is TGTGCCAGTGCAGGAGGGTTAAGTTGGGTTTACGAGCAGTACTTC.

The table lists this clonotype with a few counts. This may stem from a read error, because a much larger clone lies one nucleotide away. The rearrangement links TRBV20-1 to TRBJ2-2; TRBD2 aligns across 8 bases. The CDR3 spans 16 residues. From germline, CDR1 is DFQATT and CDR2 SNEGSKA (reference sequence). Germline trimming cut 5 bases from V and 4 bases from J; bases unmatched to any gene: 12. In nucleotides, the CDR3 is TGCAGTGCTGCATCACTGGCGGGGGGTCGCACCGGGGAGCTGTTTTTT. This gives the protein CSAASLAGGRTGELFF.

This clonotype was seen a handful of times. The chain has TRBV20-1 and TRBJ1-5; 7 bases line up with TRBD1. Germline CDR1 reads DFQATT; CDR2 reads SNEGSKA (reference sequence). This CDR3 is built from 12 residues. Trimming at V came to 5 bases and at J to 6 bases, leaving 4 bases not matched to a gene. As DNA, the CDR3 is TGCAGTGCTGAACAGGGGAGTCAGCCCCAGCATTTT. It codes for CSAEQGSQPQHF.

This chain joins TRBV10-3 and TRBJ2-3, with D perhaps matching TRBD2 (5 bases). Per the germline V gene, CDR1 is ENHRY and CDR2 is SYGVKD. The CDR3 loop spans 14 amino acids. The V and J ends lost 5 bases and 0 bases respectively, with 9 bases between them. Here the CDR3 reads CAISSGKSTDTQYF. In nucleotides, the CDR3 is TGTGCCATCAGTAGCGGCAAGAGCACAGATACGCAGTATTTT.

The rearrangement joins TRBV7-3 to TRBJ2-2; no reliable D call. V was clipped by 2 bases and J by 0 bases, with 10 bases between them. Per the germline V gene, CDR1 is SGHTA and CDR2 is FQGTGA. The length of the CDR3 is 16 residues. CDR3 protein: CASSLGTWSNTGELFF. The CDR3 nucleotides are TGTGCCAGCAGCTTAGGAACATGGTCGAACACCGGGGAGCTGTTTTTT.

This rearrangement joins TRBV6-1 to TRBJ2-3, with 8 positions matching TRBD2. This CDR3 region has 16 residues. V lost 5 bases, J lost 10 bases, and 17 bases stayed unmatched. Looked up from germline, CDR1 is MNHNS and CDR2 is SASEGT. The CDR3 is CASSRNSGATDRAQYF. The CDR3 DNA reads as TGTGCCAGCAGTCGAAATAGCGGGGCAACAGATAGAGCGCAGTATTTT.

This clonotype was seen at least ten times. The CDR3 region is CASSSDRGPGEQYF. CDR3 bases: TGTGCCAGCAGTTCAGACAGGGGGCCGGGCGAGCAGTACTTC. The chain couples TRBV6-6 to TRBJ2-7; TRBD1 aligns across 10 bases. Germline CDR1 reads MNHNY; CDR2 reads SVGAGI (reference sequence). V was pared by 4 bases and J by 6 bases, with 6 bases of the junction left unmatched. This CDR3 is 14 amino acids long.

This clonotype was picked up a small number of times. The gene calls are TRBV9 and TRBJ2-3; 14 bases line up with TRBD2. Trimming cost V 4 bases and J 6 bases; bases outside gene matches: 7. From germline, CDR1 is SGDLS and CDR2 YYNGEE. The CDR3 runs to 16 residues. The CDR3 spells CASSSRLAGGIDTQYF. In nucleotides, the CDR3 is TGTGCCAGCAGCTCTCGACTAGCGGGGGGGATTGATACGCAGTATTTT.

The genes are TRBV12-3 or TRBV12-4 and TRBJ1-6; no clear D gene. The CDR3 is 17 amino acids. The V gene lost 2 bases and the J gene lost 6 bases, with 17 bases spanning the gap. CDR3 DNA: TGTGCCAGCAGTTTAAGCCCCCTTAACCGCCCTAATTCACCCCTCCACTTT. As protein: CASSLSPLNRPNSPLHF.

This clonotype was counted only a few times. The chain couples TRBV3-1 to TRBJ1-3; D is ambiguous. This CDR3 is 16 amino acids long. Germline CDR1 and CDR2: LGHDT and YNNKEL (reference sequence). The V gene lost 5 bases and the J gene lost 0 bases, with 14 bases spanning the gap. CDR3 nucleotide sequence: TGTGCCAGCAGCTGGGCAGGCACAATCTCTGGAAACACCATATATTTT. Translating it yields CASSWAGTISGNTIYF.

The CDR3 here is CSARLKGVNSGNTIYF. CDR3 nucleotides: TGCAGTGCTAGATTGAAGGGGGTGAACTCTGGAAACACCATATATTTT. The chain uses TRBV20-1 and TRBJ1-3; D perhaps matches TRBD1 (6 bases). The CDR3 length is 16 residues. V dropped 2 bases and J dropped 0 bases, with 14 bases sitting between them. CDR1 and CDR2 from the germline V gene are DFQATT and SNEGSKA (reference sequence).

This chain uses TRBV27 with TRBJ2-7; possibly TRBD1 for D (5 bases). V dropped 4 bases and J dropped 5 bases, with 6 bases sitting between them. This CDR3 is built from 11 residues. The V gene's germline CDR1 is MNHEY and CDR2 SMNVEV (reference sequence). The CDR3 DNA reads as TGTGCCAGCAGTTCAGGGCACGAGCAGTACTTC. Translation gives CASSSGHEQYF.

The chain has TRBV13 and TRBJ2-7, with D possibly being TRBD2 (5 bases). Germline-derived CDR1 and CDR2 are PRHDT and FYEKMQ (reference sequence). The CDR3 spans 15 residues. V was cut by 5 bases and J by 5 bases, with 19 bases left in between. The CDR3 coding sequence is TGTGCCAGCAGCGCCCCCCTCGAGGGAACCCACGAGCAGTACTTC. Translated: CASSAPLEGTHEQYF. Full variable domain (rest looked up from reference TRBV13 and TRBJ2-7): AAGVIQSPRHLIKEKRETATLKCYPIPRHDTVYWYQQGPGQDPQFLISFYEKMQSDKGSIPDRFSAQQFSDYHSELNMSSLELGDSALYFCASSAPLEGTHEQYFGPGTRLTVT.

The sample holds a few counts of this clonotype. The chain joins TRBV5-1 to TRBJ2-3; 9 nucleotides align to TRBD2. The CDR3 totals 16 residues. Germline assignment: CDR1 SGHRS and CDR2 YFSETQ. V lost 0 bases to trimming and J lost 8 bases; unmatched junction nucleotides: 10. The CDR3 is CASSLAGTSTTLTQYF. CDR3 bases: TGCGCCAGCAGCTTGGCAGGGACTAGCACCACACTTACGCAGTATTTT. The entire variable domain, with the rest obtained from reference TRBV5-1 and TRBJ2-3, is as follows: KAGVTQTPRYLIKTRGQQVTLSCSPISGHRSVSWYQQTPGQGLQFLFEYFSETQRNKGNFPGRFSGRQFSNSRSEMNVSTLELGDSALYLCASSLAGTSTTLTQYFGPGTRLTVL.

This chain connects TRBV20-1 to TRBJ1-5; 11 bases are shared with TRBD1. The CDR3 spans 15 residues. The junction had 12 bases not matched to a gene; V was cut back by 5 bases and J by 9 bases. From germline, CDR1 is DFQATT and CDR2 SNEGSKA (reference sequence). The CDR3 is CSAQTFGQGASPQHF. CDR3 DNA sequence: TGCAGTGCTCAAACCTTCGGACAGGGGGCCTCGCCCCAGCATTTT.

This clonotype was seen ten or more times. The DNA for the CDR3 is TGTGCCAGCTCAAGCGGCCAGGAGGAGACCCAGTACTTC. The encoded protein is CASSSGQEETQYF. This chain links TRBV18 with TRBJ2-5; D might be TRBD2 (5 bases). Germline lookup yields CDR1 KGHSH and CDR2 LQKENI. The CDR3 is 13 residues long. V was trimmed by 5 bases and J by 5 bases, leaving 12 bases between them.

The chain combines TRBV12-3 or TRBV12-4 with TRBJ2-2; maybe TRBD2 (6 bases). Deletions cut 7 bases from V and 0 bases from J, with 12 bases between. The CDR3 contains 15 residues. CDR3 sequence reads: CASMRGGANTGELFF. The DNA for the CDR3 is TGTGCCAGCATGCGGGGAGGTGCGAACACCGGGGAGCTGTTTTTT.

This clonotype occurred a few times. V gene TRBV14 combines with J gene TRBJ2-7; D perhaps matches TRBD1 (5 bases). This CDR3 contains 13 residues. The germline gives CDR1 SGHDN, CDR2 FVKESK. Trimming took off 2 bases at V and 2 bases at J, with 7 bases between the two ends. The CDR3 region has the DNA TGTGCCAGCAGCCAACAACAGGCCTACGAGCAGTACTTC. As protein: CASSQQQAYEQYF.

This clonotype was observed a handful of times. The V call is TRBV7-9, the J call TRBJ1-1; a possible D gene is TRBD1 (6 bases). This CDR3 is 14 amino acids long. The germline gives CDR1 SEHNR, CDR2 FQNEAQ (reference sequence). Trimming removed 4 bases at V and 3 bases at J, with 12 bases between. Here the CDR3 reads CASSYNREDTEAFF. CDR3 nucleotide sequence: TGTGCCAGCAGCTACAACAGGGAGGACACTGAAGCTTTCTTT.

The CDR3 DNA is TGTGCCAGCAGCCGGCAGGGGGGACTCCGAGCGACCCAGTACTTC. This gives the protein CASSRQGGLRATQYF. The chain joins TRBV12-3 or TRBV12-4 to TRBJ2-5, with TRBD1 as a possible D gene (7 bases). The CDR3 is 15 amino acids. Trimming stripped 6 bases from V and 7 bases from J, with 21 bases between.

The chain employs TRBV6-5 and TRBJ1-2; 8 bases are a match to TRBD1. J gave up 2 bases and V 2 bases, and 7 bases lay outside the gene matches. Germline V lookup: CDR1 MNHEY, CDR2 SVGAGI. This CDR3 spans 16 amino acids. CDR3 protein: CASSYPIGQGNYGYTF. The CDR3, as DNA: TGTGCCAGCAGTTACCCGATTGGACAGGGAAACTATGGCTACACCTTC.

This chain links TRBV5-1 with TRBJ1-2; D call uncertain. The CDR3 consists of 15 residues. Germline V CDR1 and CDR2: SGHRS, YFSETQ. Trimming took 4 bases from V and 1 from J, leaving 14 bases between them. As DNA, the CDR3 is TGCGCCAGCAGCGAAACCGAGGCCCATAACTATGGCTACACCTTC. Its protein is CASSETEAHNYGYTF.

The table lists this clonotype with many counts. This rearrangement joins TRBV6-1 to TRBJ2-1; maybe TRBD2 (6 bases). This CDR3 is built from 15 residues. CDR1 and CDR2 from the germline V gene are MNHNS and SASEGT. V dropped 5 bases and J dropped 4 bases, with 15 bases sitting between them. The CDR3 sequence: CASSPGTDQYNEQFF. The DNA for the CDR3 is TGTGCCAGCAGTCCCGGGACTGATCAATACAATGAGCAGTTCTTC.

The chain is built from TRBV7-9 and TRBJ1-2, with a possible D match to TRBD1 (5 bases). CDR1 SEHNR and CDR2 FQNEAQ come from the germline V gene (reference sequence). Between the trimmed V and J ends, which lost 5 bases and 0 bases, there was a span of 16 bases. This CDR3 region has 16 residues. CDR3 nucleotide sequence: TGTGCCAGCAGCCCAGCGGGGGTCTTAGCTAACTATGGCTACACCTTC. This codes for CASSPAGVLANYGYTF.

V gene TRBV3-1 combines with J gene TRBJ1-4; D may be TRBD1 (6 bases). The germline CDR1 and CDR2 sequences are LGHDT and YNNKEL (reference sequence). This CDR3 contains 14 residues. V gave up 2 bases and J gave up 8 bases, with 12 bases separating them. The CDR3 DNA reads as TGTGCCAGCAGCCAAAACAGGGAGGGCGAAAAACTGTTTTTT. Its protein is CASSQNREGEKLFF.